This T cell receptor beta chain stems from a study of CD4 T cells in relation to SARS-CoV-2 and coronaviruses. Background on the study: PBMCs were cultured with antigen for approximately nine days before TCR beta sequencing. Whole-study findings and limits: SARS-CoV-2-driven expansion was significantly weaker in crossreactive than monoreactive clones. Each donor contributed either pre-pandemic or post-infection samples, not both.

As concerns this clone: The antigen remains unidentified.

The V end was cut by 1 base, the J end by 4 bases, with 11 bases between. CDR3 size: 15 residues. Per the germline V gene, CDR1 is LGHNT and CDR2 is FRNRAP. Here immunoSEQ multiplex PCR was the method, and the copy in TCRdb shows in-frame clones only, minus some. The sample consists of 26,000 or so clones, 74% of them appearing once. Unexposed donor CD4+ T cells date from about 2011-2018, before the COVID-19 pandemic. After about ten days of culture, CD4+ T cells were isolated. Cells permitting, SARS-CoV-2 S/N and four cold-coronavirus spikes were tested on unexposed-donor CD4+ T cells. This clonotype was sampled from a human donor in good health. The chain employs TRBV12-5 and TRBJ2-1; D call uncertain. Sequencing was performed on CD4+ T cells from PBMCs, cultured in vitro. The CDR3 DNA reads as TGTGCTAGTGGTTTGGCCATGCGGCGGTACAATGAGCAGTTCTTC. It yields the protein CASGLAMRRYNEQFF. The full variable domain, its missing parts supplied by reference TRBV12-5 and TRBJ2-1, is DARVTQTPRHKVTEMGQEVTMRCQPILGHNTVFWYRQTMMQGLELLAYFRNRAPLDDSGMPKDRFSAEMPDATLATLKIQPSEPRDSAVYFCASGLAMRRYNEQFFGPGTRLTVL.